The 6 T cell receptor beta chains below all came from one sample that was sequenced in a study of blood T cells in healthy people across ages (dated by TCRdb to 2013 to 2016). Library preparation was by 5' RACE. The instrument given in TCRdb is Illumina HiSeq 2500. A second PCR of about 6 to 12 cycles was run with a J-beta primer mix and a sample-barcoded 5' primer. TCRdb redid the processing of the public reads, applying fastp at Q25 and MiXCR, and retained in-frame beta chains. Rows with a matching CDR3 protein are joined into one entry that keeps the most common DNA and genes. Within this sample are 900,000 to 950,000 distinct CDR3 sequences, with 25% to 35% of them counted one time only. The ten largest clones capture 10% to 13% of the sample. These data were also reused for a study on T cells of mothers and their children.

The sample was blood. The receptors stem from a woman in her 40s in good health.

Regarding this clonotype: The junction departs from the called germline gene at one end, perhaps through a read error. The chain carries TRBV6-5 and TRBJ2-1; perhaps TRBD1 as D (6 bases). The germline CDR1 and CDR2 sequences are MNHEY and SVGAGI. This CDR3 comprises 13 residues. This chain's CDR3 is CASSLNRVGEQVF. The DNA of the CDR3 is TGTGCCAGCAGTCTCAACAGGGTGGGGGAGCAGGTCTTC.

In its sample, this clonotype was seen many times. J is TRBJ2-3 and V is TRBV20-1; 12 bases map to TRBD2. With 4 bases clipped from V and 4 bases from J, the junction kept 9 bases outside the gene matches. The CDR3 consists of 16 residues. The germline CDR1 and CDR2 sequences are DFQATT and SNEGSKA (reference sequence). The CDR3: CSATAASGGVSDTQYF. In DNA form, the CDR3 reads TGCAGTGCTACAGCGGCTAGCGGGGGGGTGTCAGATACGCAGTATTTT.

This clonotype was detected ten times or more. This rearrangement joins TRBV20-1 to TRBJ1-5; D gene unclear. The CDR3 contains 11 residues. Germline-derived CDR1 and CDR2 are DFQATT and SNEGSKA (reference sequence). The V end lost 4 bases, the J end lost 6 bases, and 7 bases lay between the germline ends. The CDR3 region is CSATDSQPQHF. The CDR3 nucleotides read TGCAGTGCTACCGACTCTCAGCCCCAGCATTTT.

Details on this clonotype: A much more abundant neighbour one base away suggests this may be a read error. V gene TRBV5-1 combines with J gene TRBJ1-2; a possible D gene is TRBD1 (6 bases). The V end lost 4 bases, the J end lost 1 base, and 17 bases lay between the germline ends. CDR1 is SGHRS and CDR2 is YFSETQ in the germline V gene. The CDR3 has 16 residues. CDR3 sequence: CASSADRLQSNYGYTF. The CDR3, as DNA: TGCGCCAGCAGCGCAGACAGGCTCCAGAGTAACTATGGCTACACCTTC.

This clonotype was detected ten times or more. The chain recombines TRBV6-6 with TRBJ1-5; 7 nucleotides line up with TRBD1. CDR3 size: 15 residues. CDR1 is MNHNY and CDR2 is SVGAGI in the germline V gene (reference sequence). The J segment lost 2 bases and the V segment lost 7 bases, leaving 8 bases of the junction unmatched. The CDR3 DNA sequence: TGTGCCAGCAAAGACAGGGATGTTGGCAATCAGCCCCAGCATTTT. Its protein is CASKDRDVGNQPQHF.

This clonotype was counted between two and nine times. The V gene is TRBV7-2, the J gene TRBJ1-5; possible D gene TRBD1, 6 bases. Germline loops: CDR1 SGHTA, CDR2 FQGNSA. CDR3 length: 17 residues. Trimming took 1 base from V and 1 from J, leaving 14 bases between them. DNA for the CDR3: TGTGCCAGCAGCTTAGATGTGGGGGGCTTGAGCAATCAGCCCCAGCATTTT. Translated: CASSLDVGGLSNQPQHF.